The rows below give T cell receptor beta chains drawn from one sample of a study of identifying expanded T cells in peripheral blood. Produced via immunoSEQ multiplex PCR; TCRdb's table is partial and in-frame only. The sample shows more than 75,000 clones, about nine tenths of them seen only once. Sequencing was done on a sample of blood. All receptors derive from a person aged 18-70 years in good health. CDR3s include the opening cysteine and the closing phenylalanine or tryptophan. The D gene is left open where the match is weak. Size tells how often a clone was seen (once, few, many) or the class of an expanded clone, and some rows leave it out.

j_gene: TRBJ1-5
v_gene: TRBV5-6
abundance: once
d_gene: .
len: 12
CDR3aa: CASSLRNQPQHF
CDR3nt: TGTGCCAGCAGCTTGAGAAATCAGCCCCAGCATTTT

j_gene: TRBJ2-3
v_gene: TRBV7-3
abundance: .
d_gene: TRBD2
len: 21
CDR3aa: CASSLISLGTSGDFSTDTQYF
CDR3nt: TGTGCCAGCAGCTTAATCTCTTTGGGGACTAGCGGGGACTTTAGCACAGATACGCAGTATTTT

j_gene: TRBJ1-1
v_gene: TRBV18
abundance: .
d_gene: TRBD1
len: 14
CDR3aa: CASSPFSQGTEAFF
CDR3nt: TGTGCCAGCTCACCATTCTCACAGGGGACTGAAGCTTTCTTT

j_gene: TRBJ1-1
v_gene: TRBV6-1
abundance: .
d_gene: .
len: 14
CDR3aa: CASSESGSYTEAFF
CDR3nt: TGTGCCAGCAGTGAAAGCGGCAGTTACACTGAAGCTTTCTTT

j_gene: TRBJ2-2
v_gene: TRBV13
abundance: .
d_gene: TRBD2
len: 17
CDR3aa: CASSFRTSGSGTGELFF
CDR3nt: TGTGCCAGCAGCTTTCGAACTAGCGGGAGCGGTACCGGGGAGCTGTTTTTT

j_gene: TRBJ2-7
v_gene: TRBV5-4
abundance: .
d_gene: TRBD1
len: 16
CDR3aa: CASSHHRQGVGYEQYF
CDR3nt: TGTGCCAGCAGCCATCATAGGCAGGGGGTGGGCTACGAGCAGTACTTC

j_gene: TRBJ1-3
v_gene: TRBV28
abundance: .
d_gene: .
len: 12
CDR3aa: CASSSSRYTIYF
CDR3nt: TGTGCCAGCAGTTCCTCCAGGTACACCATATATTTT

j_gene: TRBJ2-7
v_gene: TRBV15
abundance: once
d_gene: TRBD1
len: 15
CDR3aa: CATSSRRTGLYEQYF
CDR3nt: TGTGCCACCAGCAGTAGGCGGACAGGCCTCTACGAGCAGTACTTC

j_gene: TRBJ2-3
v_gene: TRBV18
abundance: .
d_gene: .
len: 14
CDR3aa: CASSPTWRADTQYF
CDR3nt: TGTGCCAGCTCACCGACTTGGAGAGCAGATACGCAGTATTTT

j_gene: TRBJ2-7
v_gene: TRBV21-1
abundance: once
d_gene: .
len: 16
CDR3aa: CASSPHDREENHEQYF
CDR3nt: TGTGCCAGCAGCCCTCATGACAGGGAGGAGAACCACGAGCAGTACTTC

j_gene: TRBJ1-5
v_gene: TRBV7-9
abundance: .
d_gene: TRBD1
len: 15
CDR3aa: CASSQGDRPNQPQHF
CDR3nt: TGCGCCAGCAGCCAGGGGGACAGGCCTAATCAGCCCCAGCATTTT

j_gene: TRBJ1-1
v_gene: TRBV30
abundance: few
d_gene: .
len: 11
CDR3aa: CAWRDGVVAFF
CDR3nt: TGTGCCTGGAGGGATGGGGTCGTGGCTTTCTTT

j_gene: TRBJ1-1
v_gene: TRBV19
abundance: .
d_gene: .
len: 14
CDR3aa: CASSITISNTEAFF
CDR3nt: TGTGCCAGTAGTATCACAATCTCGAACACTGAAGCTTTCTTT

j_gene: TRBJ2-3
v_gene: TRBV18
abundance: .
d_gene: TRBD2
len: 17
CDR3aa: CASSPYRTSAPTDTQYF
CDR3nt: TGTGCCAGCTCACCCTATCGCACTAGCGCTCCCACAGATACGCAGTATTTT

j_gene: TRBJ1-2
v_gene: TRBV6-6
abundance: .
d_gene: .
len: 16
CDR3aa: CASSSPPPTLPKGYTF
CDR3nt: TGTGCCAGCAGTTCTCCCCCCCCGACTCTCCCGAAGGGCTACACCTTC

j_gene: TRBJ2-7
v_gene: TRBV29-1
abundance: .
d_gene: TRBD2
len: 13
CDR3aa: CSVAGREPYEQYF
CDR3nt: TGCAGCGTGGCGGGGCGGGAGCCCTACGAGCAGTACTTC

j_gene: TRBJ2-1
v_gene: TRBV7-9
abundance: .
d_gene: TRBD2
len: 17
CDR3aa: CASSLGSGRLSYNEQFF
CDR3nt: TGTGCCAGCAGCTTGGGTAGCGGGAGATTATCGTACAATGAGCAGTTCTTC

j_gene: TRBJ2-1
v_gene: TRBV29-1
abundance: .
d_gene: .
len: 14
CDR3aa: CSVDGDRPYNEQFF
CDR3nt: TGCAGCGTTGACGGGGACCGACCCTACAATGAGCAGTTCTTC

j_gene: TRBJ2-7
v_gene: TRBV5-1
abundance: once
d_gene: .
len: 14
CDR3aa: CASSWGINSYEQYF
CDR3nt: TGCGCCAGCAGCTGGGGAATAAACTCCTACGAGCAGTACTTC

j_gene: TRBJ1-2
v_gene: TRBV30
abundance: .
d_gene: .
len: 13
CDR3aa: CAWTGGRNYGYTF
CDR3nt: TGTGCCTGGACCGGAGGGAGGAACTATGGCTACACCTTC

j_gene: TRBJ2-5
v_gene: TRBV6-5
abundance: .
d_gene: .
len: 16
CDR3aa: CASSYSKSGLRETQYF
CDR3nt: TGTGCCAGCAGTTACTCGAAATCGGGGTTAAGAGAGACCCAGTACTTC

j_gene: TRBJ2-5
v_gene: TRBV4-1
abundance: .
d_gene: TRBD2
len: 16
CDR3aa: CASSQASTSGRETQYF
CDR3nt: TGCGCCAGCAGCCAAGCTTCGACTAGCGGGAGAGAGACCCAGTACTTC

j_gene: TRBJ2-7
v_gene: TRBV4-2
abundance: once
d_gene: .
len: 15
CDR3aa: CASSQSGTPTYEQYF
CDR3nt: TGTGCCAGCAGCCAGTCCGGGACACCCACCTACGAGCAGTACTTC

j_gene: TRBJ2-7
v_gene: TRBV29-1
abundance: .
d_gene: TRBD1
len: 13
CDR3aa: CSVTPGQGSEQYF
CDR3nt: TGCAGCGTTACCCCGGGACAGGGTTCCGAGCAGTACTTC

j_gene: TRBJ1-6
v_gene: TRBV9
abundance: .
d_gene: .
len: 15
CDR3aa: CASSLTVGGGSPLHF
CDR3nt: TGTGCCAGCAGCCTCACGGTGGGGGGCGGTTCACCCCTCCACTTT

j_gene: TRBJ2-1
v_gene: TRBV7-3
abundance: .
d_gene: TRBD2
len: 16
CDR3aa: CASSLTGLAGGNEQFF
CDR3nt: TGTGCCAGCAGCTTAACAGGCCTAGCGGGGGGCAATGAGCAGTTCTTC

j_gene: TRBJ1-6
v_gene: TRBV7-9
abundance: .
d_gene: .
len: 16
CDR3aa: CASSLGEPVINSPLHF
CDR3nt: TGTGCCAGCAGCTTAGGGGAGCCAGTTATTAATTCACCCCTCCACTTT

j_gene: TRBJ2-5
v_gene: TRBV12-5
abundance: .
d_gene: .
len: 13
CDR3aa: CASLGGEEETQYF
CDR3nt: TGTGCTAGTCTCGGAGGGGAGGAAGAGACCCAGTACTTC

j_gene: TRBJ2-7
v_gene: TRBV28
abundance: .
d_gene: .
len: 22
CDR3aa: CARGARQSPTRHPGRDEDEQYF
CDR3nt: TGTGCCAGGGGGGCTCGGCAGTCGCCAACAAGGCACCCGGGACGAGATGAGGACGAGCAGTACTTC

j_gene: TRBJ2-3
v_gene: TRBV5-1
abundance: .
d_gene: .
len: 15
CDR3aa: CASSFSPGGTDTQYF
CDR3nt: TGCGCCAGCAGCTTTAGTCCAGGGGGCACAGATACGCAGTATTTT

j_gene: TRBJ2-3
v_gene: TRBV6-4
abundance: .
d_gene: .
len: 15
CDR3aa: CASSLTGGETDTQYF
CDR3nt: TGTGCCAGCAGTTTAACAGGGGGGGAAACAGATACGCAGTATTTT

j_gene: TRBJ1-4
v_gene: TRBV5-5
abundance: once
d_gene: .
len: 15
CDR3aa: CASSRGRPPNEKLFF
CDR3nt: TGTGCCAGCAGCCGTGGCCGGCCTCCTAATGAAAAACTGTTTTTT

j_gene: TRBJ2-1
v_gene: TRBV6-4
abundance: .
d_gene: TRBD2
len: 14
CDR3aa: CASSELAGTNEQFF
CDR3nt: TGTGCCAGCAGTGAGTTAGCGGGGACTAATGAGCAGTTCTTC

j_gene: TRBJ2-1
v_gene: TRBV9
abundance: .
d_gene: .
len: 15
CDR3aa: CASSVAGEQYNEQFF
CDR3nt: TGTGCCAGCAGCGTAGCGGGGGAACAGTACAATGAGCAGTTCTTC

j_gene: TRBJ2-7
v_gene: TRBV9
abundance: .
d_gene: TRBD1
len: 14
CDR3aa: CASSPRTGGFEQYF
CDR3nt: TGTGCCAGCAGCCCCCGGACAGGGGGCTTCGAGCAGTACTTC

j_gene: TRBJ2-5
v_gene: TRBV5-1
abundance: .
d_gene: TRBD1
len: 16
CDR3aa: CASSYGQAGYQETQYF
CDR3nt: TGCGCCAGCAGCTACGGACAGGCTGGGTACCAAGAGACCCAGTACTTC

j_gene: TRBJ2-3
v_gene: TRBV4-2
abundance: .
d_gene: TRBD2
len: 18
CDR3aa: CASSPTTSGGAVGDTQYF
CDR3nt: TGTGCCAGCAGCCCTACGACTAGCGGGGGGGCCGTGGGAGATACGCAGTATTTT

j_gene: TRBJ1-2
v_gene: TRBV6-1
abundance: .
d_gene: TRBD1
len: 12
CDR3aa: CASSSDRAGYTF
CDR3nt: TGTGCCAGCAGTTCAGACAGGGCTGGCTACACCTTC

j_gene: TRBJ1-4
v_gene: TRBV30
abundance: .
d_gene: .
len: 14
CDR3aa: CAWSDGGAGEKLFF
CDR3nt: TGTGCCTGGAGTGACGGTGGGGCTGGTGAAAAACTGTTTTTT

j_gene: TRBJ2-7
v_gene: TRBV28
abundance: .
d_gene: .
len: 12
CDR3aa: CATTGTFYEQYF
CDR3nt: TGTGCCACCACCGGGACTTTCTACGAGCAGTACTTC

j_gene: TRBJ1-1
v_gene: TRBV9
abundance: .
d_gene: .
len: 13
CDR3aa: CASSAPTGGEAFF
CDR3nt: TGTGCCAGCAGTGCGCCTACCGGAGGTGAAGCTTTCTTT

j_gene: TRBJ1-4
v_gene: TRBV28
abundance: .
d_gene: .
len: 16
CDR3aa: CASSPGTLLGWEKLFF
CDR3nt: TGTGCCAGCAGTCCCGGGACCCTCCTTGGCTGGGAAAAACTGTTTTTT

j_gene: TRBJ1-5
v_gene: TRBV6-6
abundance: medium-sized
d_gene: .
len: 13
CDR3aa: CASTIQEHQPQHF
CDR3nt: TGTGCCAGCACCATACAGGAACATCAGCCCCAGCATTTT

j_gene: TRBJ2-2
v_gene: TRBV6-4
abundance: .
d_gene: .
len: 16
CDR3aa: CASSREGIANTGELFF
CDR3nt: TGTGCCAGCAGTCGTGAGGGGATCGCGAACACCGGGGAGCTGTTTTTT

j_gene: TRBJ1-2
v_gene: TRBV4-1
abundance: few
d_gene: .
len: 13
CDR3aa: CASSQGSGDGYTF
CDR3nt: TGCGCCAGCAGCCAAGGAAGTGGCGATGGCTACACCTTC

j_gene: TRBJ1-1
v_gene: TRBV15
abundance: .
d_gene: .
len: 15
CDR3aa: CATSRDSRSSSEAFF
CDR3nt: TGTGCCACCAGCAGAGATTCGAGGTCTTCCTCTGAAGCTTTCTTT

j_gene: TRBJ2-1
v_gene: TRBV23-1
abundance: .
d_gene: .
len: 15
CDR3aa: CASSRGDRSYNEQFF
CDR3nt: TGCGCCAGCAGTCGGGGGGACAGAAGCTACAATGAGCAGTTCTTC

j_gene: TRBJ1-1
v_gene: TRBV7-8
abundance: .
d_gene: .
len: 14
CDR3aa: CASSPRTENTEAFF
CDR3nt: TGTGCCAGCAGCCCGAGGACAGAGAACACTGAAGCTTTCTTT

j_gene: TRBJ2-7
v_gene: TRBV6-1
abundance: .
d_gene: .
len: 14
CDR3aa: CASSDLGRGYEQYF
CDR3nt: TGTGCCAGCAGTGATCTGGGCAGGGGATACGAGCAGTACTTC

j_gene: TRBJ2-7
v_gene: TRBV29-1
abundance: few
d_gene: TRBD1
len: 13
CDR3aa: CSVGGRQGHEQYF
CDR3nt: TGCAGCGTTGGGGGCAGACAGGGCCACGAGCAGTACTTC